This section outlines one T cell receptor (beta chain) sequence together with its context. Its cognate antigen is unknown. Naive CD8 cells lacked CD45RO and underwent positive selection for CCR7, leaving out terminally differentiated effector memory CD45RA+ cells. This entry comes from a study of shared clonotypes between healthy human individuals. Points from the study as a whole: Among donors, the sharing of clonotypes was expected to be influenced by sequencing depth.

The assay was immunoSEQ multiplex PCR, and TCRdb's table has in-frame clones only and misses some. Among more than 600,000 clones listed, 92% were seen once. The TCR originated in a man aged 25 to 40 in good health. Sequencing input: naive CD8+ T cells sorted from blood.

CDR3 amino acids: CASSWDVDNEQFF. CDR3 in DNA: TGTGCCAGCAGCTGGGACGTAGACAATGAGCAGTTCTTC. The genes are TRBV7-9 and TRBJ2-1; D may match TRBD1 or TRBD2 (5 bases each). Germline lookup yields CDR1 SEHNR and CDR2 FQNEAQ (reference sequence). CDR3 length: 13 amino acids. The V end was cut by 4 bases, the J end by 5 bases, with 9 bases between. The full variable domain, rest sourced from reference TRBV7-9 and TRBJ2-1, is DTGVSQNPRHKITKRGQNVTFRCDPISEHNRLYWYRQTLGQGPEFLTYFQNEAQLEKSRLLSDRFSAERPKGSFSTLEIQRTEQGDSAMYLCASSWDVDNEQFFGPGTRLTVL.